Below are 29 T cell receptor beta chains sequenced from a single sample in a study of T-cell reconstitution after alpha-beta-depleted transplantation in children. Using unique molecular identifiers, the investigators prepared the TCRbeta library. TCRdb re-called the PCR reads through MiXCR, storing one row per CDR3 protein. The sample yields 200,000 to 250,000 distinct CDR3 sequences, under 9.5% seen once. The source material was PBMCs from the stem cell graft donor, sampled from the stem cell graft. These receptors all come from a human donor who donated a stem cell graft to a child with acute lymphoblastic leukemia.

This clonotype was detected once. The conserved phenylalanine or tryptophan normally closing the CDR3 is absent here, so this likely arose from a read error. This sequence joins TRBV15 and TRBJ2-3; 9 bases match TRBD2. The germline gives CDR1 LNHNV, CDR2 YYDKDF (reference sequence). V trimming: 0 bases; J trimming: 0 bases; junction bases outside the gene matches: 4. The CDR3 contains 17 residues. CDR3 in amino acids: CATSRDLAGGSTDTQYY. The CDR3 DNA sequence: TGTGCCACCAGCAGAGATTTGGCGGGGGGGAGCACAGATACGCAGTATTAT.

The chain is built from TRBV6-5 and TRBJ1-3; D possibly corresponds to TRBD1 (5 bases). With 2 bases removed from V and 4 bases from J, the gap between germline ends came to 18 bases. The CDR3 extends over 17 amino acids. Germline V gives CDR1 MNHEY, CDR2 SVGAGI. The CDR3 here is CASSYLPHRIKGNTIYF. DNA of the CDR3: TGTGCCAGCAGTTACCTCCCTCACAGGATCAAAGGAAACACCATATATTTT.

The chain recombines TRBV10-2 with TRBJ2-5, with D hard to call. Trimming shortened V by 3 bases and J by 12 bases, and 8 bases separated the two germline ends. Germline CDR1 WSHSY, CDR2 SAAADI. This CDR3 comprises 10 residues. The CDR3 reads CASSDSVEYF. CDR3 DNA sequence: TGCGCCAGCAGTGATTCCGTGGAGTACTTC.

The table lists this clonotype with a few counts. The chain couples TRBV7-7 to TRBJ1-6; 8 bases are shared with TRBD1. V trimming: 5 bases; J trimming: 10 bases; junction bases outside the gene matches: 4. Germline CDR1 reads SSHAT; CDR2 reads FNYEAQ (reference sequence). The CDR3 runs 13 residues. In DNA form, the CDR3 reads TGTGCCAGCAGCCCCGGGACAGGCTCACCCCTCCACTTT. Protein sequence: CASSPGTGSPLHF.

This clonotype was observed many times. V gene TRBV29-1 combines with J gene TRBJ1-2; D not certain. Germline V gene data show CDR1 as SQVTM and CDR2 as ANQGSEA. The CDR3 runs 13 residues. The ends were cut back, 5 bases at V and 5 bases at J, with 15 bases in the middle. In DNA form, the CDR3 reads TGCAGCGTTCAAAACAGAAATCTATATGGCTACACCTTC. It specifies CSVQNRNLYGYTF.

This clonotype was observed many times. This chain uses TRBV11-2 with TRBJ2-7, with TRBD1 as a possible D gene (5 bases). This CDR3 comprises 13 residues. V lost 5 bases and J lost 3, with 11 bases in between. The germline CDR1 and CDR2 sequences are SGHAT and FQNNGV. This CDR3 reads CASSRDSNYEQYF. The DNA for the CDR3 is TGTGCCAGCAGCCGCGACAGTAACTACGAGCAGTACTTC. Based on the CDR3 plus reference TRBV11-2 and TRBJ2-7, the full variable domain is EAGVAQSPRYKIIEKRQSVAFWCNPISGHATLYWYQQILGQGPKLLIQFQNNGVVDDSQLPKDRFSAERLKGVDSTLKIQPAKLEDSAVYLCASSRDSNYEQYFGPGTRLTVT.

This clonotype was detected ten times or more. The rearrangement joins TRBV7-6 to TRBJ1-1, with unresolved D. Germline V gives CDR1 SGHVS, CDR2 FNYEAQ. The CDR3 has 15 residues. V was cut by 4 bases and J by 3 bases, with 15 bases left in between. CDR3 sequence: CASSSVDKADTEAFF. The CDR3 DNA reads as TGTGCCAGCAGCTCCGTAGATAAGGCCGACACTGAAGCTTTCTTT.

The rearrangement joins TRBV11-2 to TRBJ2-1; possibly TRBD2 for D (6 bases). The V and J ends lost 4 bases and 6 bases respectively, with 13 bases between them. The CDR3 sequence is 14 residues long. Germline assignment: CDR1 SGHAT and CDR2 FQNNGV. The CDR3 protein is CASSSGLTPNEQFF. The CDR3 DNA is TGTGCCAGCAGCTCGGGACTTACGCCCAATGAGCAGTTCTTC.

V and J are TRBV6-5 and TRBJ2-4; tentative D call: TRBD1 (5 bases). The CDR3 is 16 residues long. The germline CDR1 and CDR2 sequences are MNHEY and SVGAGI. The V end was cut by 0 bases, the J end by 0 bases, with 9 bases between. Written as DNA, the CDR3 is TGTGCCAGCAGTTACTCGGGCAGGGTAGCCAAAAACATTCAGTACTTC. Its translation is CASSYSGRVAKNIQYF.

This clonotype was counted at least ten times. This chain links TRBV5-1 with TRBJ2-5; D is uncertain. The V and J ends lost 0 bases and 3 bases respectively, with 9 bases between them. CDR3 size: 14 residues. Germline V lookup: CDR1 SGHRS, CDR2 YFSETQ. Here the CDR3 DNA reads TGCGCCAGCAGCTTGGGACGGTTAGAAGAGACCCAGTACTTC. It encodes CASSLGRLEETQYF. Together with reference TRBV5-1 and TRBJ2-5, the CDR3 gives the full variable domain: KAGVTQTPRYLIKTRGQQVTLSCSPISGHRSVSWYQQTPGQGLQFLFEYFSETQRNKGNFPGRFSGRQFSNSRSEMNVSTLELGDSALYLCASSLGRLEETQYFGPGTRLLVL.

Ten or more counts support this clonotype. The CDR3 reads CASSLQQNTEAFF. For the CDR3, the DNA is TGCGCCAGCAGTCTACAGCAGAACACTGAAGCTTTCTTT. The chain couples TRBV10-1 to TRBJ1-1; D is ambiguous. Trimming cost V 5 bases and J 1 base, with 8 bases left between them. The CDR3 spans 13 residues. Germline V gene sequence: CDR1 WNHNN, CDR2 SYGVQD (reference sequence).

V gene TRBV24-1 combines with J gene TRBJ1-5; maybe TRBD1 (6 bases). V lost 4 bases, J lost 5 bases, and 8 bases lay in between. The germline gives CDR1 KGHDR, CDR2 SFDVKD. The CDR3 sequence is 13 residues long. CDR3 amino acids: CATSEQGDQPQHF. The CDR3 DNA follows: TGTGCCACCAGTGAACAGGGCGATCAGCCCCAGCATTTT.

This clonotype was seen many times. The chain uses TRBV19 and TRBJ1-6, with 10 nucleotides matching TRBD1. CDR3 length: 14 residues. After removal of 6 bases from V and 5 bases from J, the junction contained 1 base not matched to a gene. The germline CDR1 and CDR2 sequences are LNHDA and SQIVND (reference sequence). The CDR3 region is CASRGTGDNSPLHF. The CDR3 DNA reads as TGTGCCAGTAGAGGGACAGGGGATAATTCACCCCTCCACTTT.

This sequence joins TRBV4-3 and TRBJ2-2; 11 nucleotides line up with TRBD1. The CDR3 runs to 15 residues. The V gene's germline CDR1 is LGHNA and CDR2 YSLEER. J lost 6 bases, V lost 4 bases, and 4 bases had no gene match. CDR3 nucleotide sequence: TGCGCCAGCAGCCGGAAGGGACAGGGGGCCGGGGAGCTGTTTTTT. It codes for CASSRKGQGAGELFF.

This clonotype was found many times. The rearrangement uses TRBV7-8 and TRBJ2-7; 9 nucleotides agree with TRBD1. The CDR3 totals 15 residues. V dropped 5 bases and J dropped 2; count of bases not matched to a gene: 7. Germline V gene sequence: CDR1 SGHVS, CDR2 FQNEAQ. The CDR3 DNA follows: TGTGCCAGCAGCCCAAACCGGGACAGGGCCTACGAGCAGTACTTC. Its translation: CASSPNRDRAYEQYF.

This clonotype was detected many times. The genes are TRBV7-9 and TRBJ2-1; D not certain. Germline CDR1 is SEHNR and CDR2 is FQNEAQ (reference sequence). CDR3 length: 15 residues. V was shortened by 3 bases and J by 0 bases, with 9 bases between the two germline ends. For the CDR3, the DNA is TGTGCCAGCAGCTTTAGGGCAAGCTCCTACAATGAGCAGTTCTTC. It translates to CASSFRASSYNEQFF. The full variable domain, in which reference TRBV7-9 and TRBJ2-1 provide the parts outside the CDR3, is DTGVSQNPRHKITKRGQNVTFRCDPISEHNRLYWYRQTLGQGPEFLTYFQNEAQLEKSRLLSDRFSAERPKGSFSTLEIQRTEQGDSAMYLCASSFRASSYNEQFFGPGTRLTVL.

This rearrangement joins TRBV2 to TRBJ2-5, with 8 bases that match TRBD2. The CDR3 spans 15 residues. V lost 7 bases, J lost 6 bases, and 13 bases stayed unmatched. The germline gives CDR1 SNHLY, CDR2 FYNNEI. For the CDR3, the DNA is TGTGCCAGCATGATTCCTCGGGGGGGCCACAAGACCCAGTACTTC. Protein sequence: CASMIPRGGHKTQYF.

This clonotype has a handful of counts. The chain links TRBV3-1 to TRBJ2-3; D perhaps matches TRBD2 (5 bases). The length of the CDR3 is 16 residues. Trimming took off 1 base at V and 4 bases at J, with 15 bases between the two ends. The germline V gene has CDR1 LGHDT and CDR2 YNNKEL (reference sequence). The CDR3 region is CASSQGLAGSADTQYF. CDR3 in DNA: TGTGCCAGCAGCCAAGGATTAGCCGGTAGCGCAGATACGCAGTATTTT.

This clonotype was counted between two and nine times. V usage is TRBV5-1 and J usage is TRBJ2-4; 10 bases are a match to TRBD2. Trimming removed 0 bases from V and 8 bases from J; junction bases left unmatched: 8. The CDR3 loop spans 16 amino acids. Germline CDR1 reads SGHRS; CDR2 reads YFSETQ. CDR3 sequence (DNA): TGCGCCAGCAGCTTGGCGAAAAGCGGGGGGGCGGACATTCAGTACTTC. Translating it yields CASSLAKSGGADIQYF.

The table lists this clonotype with a few counts. The rearrangement uses TRBV23-1 and TRBJ2-3; D call uncertain. TRBV23-1 is labeled an ORF, and its function is uncertain. The length of the CDR3 is 16 residues. The V and J ends lost 0 bases and 0 bases respectively, with 10 bases between them. CDR3 protein: CASSQSPASSTDTQYF. The DNA of the CDR3 is TGCGCCAGCAGTCAATCTCCAGCTTCTAGCACAGATACGCAGTATTTT.

This chain links TRBV12-3 or TRBV12-4 with TRBJ1-4; D is possibly TRBD1 (6 bases). The CDR3 has 15 residues. Trimming removed 6 bases at V and 6 bases at J, with 17 bases between. CDR3 sequence (DNA): TGTGCCAGCAGCCCTACAGGGAGGAGGGATGAAAAACTGTTTTTT. Translating gives CASSPTGRRDEKLFF.

Many counts were recorded for this clonotype. J is TRBJ1-4 and V is TRBV7-9; D uncertain. CDR3 length: 15 residues. Trimming removed 1 base at V and 8 bases at J, with 14 bases between. Germline-derived CDR1 and CDR2 are SEHNR and FQNEAQ (reference sequence). The CDR3 is CASSLGTKLGEKLFF. In DNA, the CDR3 is TGTGCCAGCAGCTTAGGCACCAAGTTGGGAGAAAAACTGTTTTTT.

This clonotype was observed many times. Sequence at one end of the junction differs from germline and may be a read error. The gene calls are TRBV12-3 or TRBV12-4 and TRBJ1-2; TRBD1 might be the D (5 bases). The CDR3 contains 15 residues. The CDR3 sequence: CASRLGARFNYGYTF. CDR3 nucleotides: TGTGCCAGCAGGTTAGGGGCCAGGTTTAACTATGGCTACACCTTC.

The chain recombines TRBV18 with TRBJ2-1; maybe TRBD1 (7 bases). The CDR3 is made up of 14 amino acids. Germline V gene sequence: CDR1 KGHSH, CDR2 LQKENI. V lost 10 bases, J lost 9 bases, and 22 bases lay in between. The CDR3 bases are TGTGCCACCCCCGGGGCAGGGGGGTCGGGTGAGCAGTTCTTC. It encodes CATPGAGGSGEQFF.

The chain links TRBV29-1 to TRBJ2-6; weak D call: TRBD1 (6 bases). V was shortened by 7 bases and J by 2 bases, with 15 bases between the two germline ends. This CDR3 is built from 15 residues. Germline loops: CDR1 SQVTM, CDR2 ANQGSEA. The CDR3 nucleotides read TGCAGCGCGACCCCAGGGGCCCCTGGGGCCAACGTCCTGACTTTC. Translating it yields CSATPGAPGANVLTF.

The chain has TRBV20-1 and TRBJ2-2; tentatively, D is TRBD1 or TRBD2 (5 bases each). The CDR3 spans 14 residues. The germline gives CDR1 DFQATT, CDR2 SNEGSKA (reference sequence). Trimming took 2 bases from V and 3 from J, leaving 10 bases between them. The CDR3 region is CSARRQGHTGELFF. The CDR3 DNA is TGCAGTGCTAGAAGGCAGGGACACACCGGGGAGCTGTTTTTT.

The CDR3 loop reads CASSYGRQMNTEAFF. In DNA form, the CDR3 reads TGTGCCAGCAGTTACGGCCGACAGATGAACACTGAAGCTTTCTTT. The chain joins TRBV6-5 to TRBJ1-1, with D maybe TRBD1 (5 bases). Germline values: CDR1 MNHEY, CDR2 SVGAGI. With 2 bases removed from V and 0 bases from J, the gap between germline ends came to 10 bases. The CDR3 has 15 residues.

This clonotype was detected only a few times. V gene TRBV20-1 combines with J gene TRBJ1-2; D unresolved. Trimming stripped 1 base from V and 6 bases from J, with 15 bases between. The CDR3 runs to 14 residues. Per germline, CDR1 DFQATT and CDR2 SNEGSKA (reference sequence). The CDR3: CSARVAEAKDGYTF. In nucleotides, the CDR3 is TGCAGTGCTAGAGTGGCAGAGGCGAAAGATGGCTACACCTTC.

The chain couples TRBV18 to TRBJ2-1; TRBD2 might be the D (7 bases). Germline V lookup: CDR1 KGHSH, CDR2 LQKENI. V lost 0 bases, J lost 5 bases, and 14 bases lay in between. This CDR3 has 16 amino acids. In DNA form, the CDR3 reads TGTGCCAGCTCACCACCGGGGGGGCTTGTCGACAATGAGCAGTTCTTC. Encoded protein: CASSPPGGLVDNEQFF.